The entry below describes one TCR beta chain. The sample is drawn from a study of shared clonotypes between healthy human individuals. CDR1 is SEHNR and CDR2 is FQNEAQ in the germline V gene (reference sequence). The CDR3 runs 15 residues. With 1 base removed from V and 3 bases from J, the gap between germline ends came to 10 bases. Assay used: immunoSEQ multiplex PCR; TCRdb lists only in-frame clones, some missing. The sample shows 1.4 million or so clones, approximately 98.5% of them seen only once. The chain couples TRBV7-9 to TRBJ2-1; TRBD1 might be the D (6 bases). The source is a man aged 25-40 years in good health. Material for sequencing was naive CD4+ T cells sorted from blood. Subset of the sample: CD45RA+ positively selected. CDR3 protein: CASSLEQGNYNEQFF. The DNA of the CDR3 is TGTGCCAGCAGCTTAGAACAGGGAAACTACAATGAGCAGTTCTTC.